In its sample, the clone carrying this TCR beta chain was seen many times. This record comes from a study of regulatory T cells in long-lasting Graves disease. Indicated time point: newly diagnosed GD, antithyroid drugs for less than 3 months. The TCR library used RNA extracted from PBMCs. The CDR3 length is 17 residues. Germline CDR1 reads SGHTA; CDR2 reads FQGNSA. V was cut by 4 bases and J by 1 base, with 18 bases left in between. The authors built TCR beta libraries using iRepertoire HTBI primers and Arm-PCR of CDR3 regions. From the multiplex PCR reads, TCRdb called clonotypes with MiXCR, one entry per CDR3 protein. The table includes over 500,000 distinct CDR3 sequences, roughly 16% detected once. The same data also contributed to another study, on T cells in Graves' hyperthyroidism and ophthalmopathy.

Sample: peripheral blood mononuclear cells (PBMCs), taken at new diagnosis, from a patient treated with antithyroid drugs. The V gene is TRBV7-2, the J gene TRBJ2-3; D is perhaps TRBD1 or TRBD2 (7 bases each). The TCR sequence derives from a man aged 18 to 29 with Graves disease. In DNA form, the CDR3 reads TGTGCCAGCAGCTGGGGGGGACAGTCCTTCGGCACAGATACGCAGTATTTT. Translation: CASSWGGQSFGTDTQYF.